One sample yielded the 10 T cell receptor beta chains listed below, sequenced in a study of brain metastases from non-small cell lung cancer (dated by TCRdb to about 2019). Libraries were built with the immunoSEQ multiplex PCR assay. TCRdb holds this immuneACCESS table with in-frame rearrangements only. Some clones are missing; in checked studies, unresolved V genes explain under half, and the rest has no known cause. The sample table records some 7,700 clones; about 82% of these occur just once. The ten biggest clones cover about 4% of the sample. The specimen was primary lung tumor tissue. Sample cell subset or site, as interpreted from the label and publication: primary lung tumor paired with brain metastasis. These receptors were taken from a donor aged 40 or over with non-small cell lung cancer.

The chain links TRBV10-2 to TRBJ2-2; no firm D call. There are 15 residues in the CDR3. Germline V CDR1 and CDR2: WSHSY, SAAADI. Trimming left V 7 bases short and J 4 bases short, with 16 bases between. The CDR3 here is CASTLLVRGTGELFF. CDR3 in DNA: TGCGCCAGCACTCTCCTAGTGAGAGGCACCGGGGAGCTGTTTTTT.

The rearrangement links TRBV29-1 to TRBJ1-2; a weak D match, TRBD1 (5 bases). The CDR3 consists of 12 residues. CDR1 SQVTM and CDR2 ANQGSEA come from the germline V gene. The germline V and J ends were trimmed by 5 bases and 3 bases, with 10 bases remaining between them. The CDR3 nucleotides read TGCAGCGTTTCCCAGGGAGACTATGGCTACACCTTC. Protein sequence: CSVSQGDYGYTF.

V and J are TRBV6-5 and TRBJ1-5; tentatively, D is TRBD1 (6 bases). The CDR3 extends over 14 amino acids. Germline CDR1 and CDR2: MNHEY and SVGAGI. The V gene lost 7 bases and the J gene lost 4 bases, with 14 bases spanning the gap. CDR3 region: CASNHGGVNQPQHF. The CDR3 nucleotides read TGTGCCAGCAACCACGGGGGCGTGAATCAGCCCCAGCATTTT.

This rearrangement joins TRBV7-9 to TRBJ2-3, with 10 bases aligning to TRBD2. The CDR3 has 16 amino acids. The junction had 4 bases not matched to a gene; V was cut back by 2 bases and J by 2 bases. Germline V gene data show CDR1 as SEHNR and CDR2 as FQNEAQ (reference sequence). In DNA, the CDR3 is TGTGCCAGCAGCTTAAGAGCGGGGGGGCACACAGATACGCAGTATTTT. Its protein is CASSLRAGGHTDTQYF.

The J gene is TRBJ2-4, the V gene TRBV28, with TRBD2 identical over 12 bases. CDR3 length equals 14 residues. CDR1 MDHEN and CDR2 SYDVKM come from the germline V gene. Losses at the gene ends were 7 bases for V and 8 bases for J; bases not matched to a gene: 6. CDR3 coding DNA: TGTGCCAGCACCTCTAGCGGGGGGGCCGACATTCAGTACTTC. It is translated as CASTSSGGADIQYF. Filled out from reference TRBV28 and TRBJ2-4, the complete variable domain reads DVKVTQSSRYLVKRTGEKVFLECVQDMDHENMFWYRQDPGLGLRLIYFSYDVKMKEKGDIPEGYSVSREKKERFSLILESASTNQTSMYLCASTSSGGADIQYFGAGTRLSVL.

The J gene is TRBJ1-4, the V gene TRBV5-6; D gene uncertain. The CDR3 length is 15 residues. V was trimmed by 0 bases and J by 4 bases, leaving 10 bases between them. Germline V gene data show CDR1 as SGHDT and CDR2 as YYEEEE. CDR3: CASSLAGAGNEKLFF. The DNA of the CDR3 is TGTGCCAGCAGCTTGGCGGGCGCGGGTAATGAAAAACTGTTTTTT.

The chain employs TRBV7-3 and TRBJ1-6, with 7 bases aligning to TRBD1. Germline V lookup: CDR1 SGHTA, CDR2 FQGTGA. The CDR3 consists of 16 residues. V lost 5 bases and J lost 6; bases outside the gene matches: 10. CDR3 nucleotide sequence: TGTGCCAGCAGCCTAGACCCCCAGGGGGTTAATTCACCCCTCCACTTT. This encodes CASSLDPQGVNSPLHF.

This clone appeared a few times. The chain has TRBV5-6 and TRBJ1-2; unclear D gene. This CDR3 contains 15 residues. Germline assignment: CDR1 SGHDT and CDR2 YYEEEE. Deletions cut 5 bases from V and 4 bases from J, with 18 bases between. The CDR3 spells CASRQQPQGRYGYTF. DNA for the CDR3: TGTGCCAGCAGACAACAGCCGCAAGGTCGCTATGGCTACACCTTC.

The V gene is TRBV6-5, the J gene TRBJ2-7; D is undetermined. The V gene lost 3 bases and the J gene lost 6 bases, with 6 bases spanning the gap. Germline values: CDR1 MNHEY, CDR2 SVGAGI. The CDR3 totals 11 residues. In nucleotides, the CDR3 is TGTGCCAGCAGTTATGGGGTCGAGCAGTACTTC. Its protein is CASSYGVEQYF.

Remarks on this clone: It is likely a read error, because the conserved phenylalanine at the end of the CDR3 is missing. It is unclear where the CDR3 begins or ends on the DNA, so no DNA is shown, and the CDR3 is as TCRdb lists it. This chain joins TRBV18 and TRBJ1-2; TRBD1, the D gene given by the table, was not confirmed from the DNA. Germline V gene lookup returns CDR1 KGHSH and CDR2 LQKENI. 10 amino acids form the CDR3, both terminal residues included. CDR3 amino acids: CASSPPPGTE.